This is a list of T cell receptor beta chains from one sample in a study of blood T cell repertoires in COVID-19. Sequenced by immunoSEQ multiplex PCR; TCRdb stores in-frame clones only, minus some. The repertoire holds about 35,000 clones, with 75% to 90% as singletons. What was sequenced was peripheral blood. Receptor source: a man aged 60 to 75 with active or convalescent COVID-19. CDR3s include the opening cysteine and the closing phenylalanine or tryptophan. D genes are given only for firm matches. Clone size is given for some rows only: seen once, a few or many times, or a class if the clone is expanded.

size: .
V: TRBV5-1
length: 13
J: TRBJ1-6
D: .
CDR3: CASSLQGRSPLHF
DNA: TGCGCCAGCAGCTTACAGGGCCGGTCACCCCTCCACTTT

size: .
V: TRBV5-1
length: 15
J: TRBJ1-6
D: .
CDR3: CASSLDSSYNSPLHF
DNA: TGCGCCAGCAGCTTGGACAGCTCCTATAATTCACCCCTCCACTTT

size: .
V: TRBV5-8
length: 18
J: TRBJ1-3
D: TRBD1
CDR3: CASSLTWDRRSSGNTIYF
DNA: TGTGCCAGCAGCCTAACTTGGGACAGACGAAGCTCTGGAAACACCATATATTTT

size: .
V: TRBV19
length: 13
J: TRBJ2-5
D: .
CDR3: CASSWHLEETQYF
DNA: TGTGCCAGTAGCTGGCACCTTGAAGAGACCCAGTACTTC

size: once
V: TRBV15
length: 15
J: TRBJ2-3
D: TRBD1
CDR3: CATSRADRGTDTQYF
DNA: TGTGCCACCAGCAGAGCGGACAGGGGAACAGATACGCAGTATTTT

size: .
V: TRBV12-3/TRBV12-4
length: 13
J: TRBJ1-5
D: .
CDR3: CASSLGKNQPQHF
DNA: TGTGCCAGCAGTTTAGGTAAAAATCAGCCCCAGCATTTT

size: few
V: TRBV7-8
length: 11
J: TRBJ1-1
D: .
CDR3: CASSFRTEAFF
DNA: TGTGCCAGCAGCTTTCGCACTGAAGCTTTCTTT

size: .
V: TRBV6-5
length: 15
J: TRBJ1-2
D: TRBD1
CDR3: CASTPGGDSIYGYTF
DNA: TGTGCCAGCACCCCCGGGGGGGACAGCATCTATGGCTACACCTTC

size: .
V: TRBV11-2
length: 15
J: TRBJ2-1
D: TRBD2
CDR3: CASSFSGAYINEQFF
DNA: TGTGCCAGCAGCTTTAGCGGGGCATATATCAATGAGCAGTTCTTC

size: .
V: TRBV12-3/TRBV12-4
length: 13
J: TRBJ2-5
D: .
CDR3: CASRLTNRETQYF
DNA: TGTGCCAGCAGACTCACTAATCGGGAGACCCAGTACTTC

size: .
V: TRBV28
length: 14
J: TRBJ1-6
D: TRBD1
CDR3: CASLQGAGNSPLHF
DNA: TGTGCCAGCCTACAGGGGGCAGGGAATTCACCCCTCCACTTT

size: .
V: TRBV4-2
length: 15
J: TRBJ1-2
D: TRBD1
CDR3: CASSQKDRGSYGYTF
DNA: TGTGCCAGCAGCCAGAAGGACAGGGGTAGTTATGGCTACACCTTC

size: .
V: TRBV5-4
length: 13
J: TRBJ2-1
D: .
CDR3: CASSPGGVDEQFF
DNA: TGTGCCAGCAGCCCCGGCGGGGTCGATGAGCAGTTCTTC

size: .
V: TRBV11-2
length: 15
J: TRBJ2-1
D: TRBD2
CDR3: CASSLLAGGYNEQFF
DNA: TGTGCCAGCAGCTTGTTAGCGGGAGGGTATAATGAGCAGTTCTTC

size: .
V: TRBV5-4
length: 16
J: TRBJ1-1
D: .
CDR3: CASSLSLSHPNTEAFF
DNA: TGTGCCAGCAGCTTGTCCCTCTCACACCCGAACACTGAAGCTTTCTTT

size: .
V: TRBV29-1
length: 14
J: TRBJ2-3
D: TRBD2
CDR3: CSVDGRGRRHTQYF
DNA: TGCAGCGTTGACGGACGCGGGAGGAGGCATACGCAGTATTTT

size: .
V: TRBV5-1
length: 13
J: TRBJ2-2
D: .
CDR3: CASSSRVTGELFF
DNA: TGCGCCAGCAGTTCCAGGGTCACCGGGGAGCTGTTTTTT

size: many
V: TRBV18
length: 15
J: TRBJ2-2
D: .
CDR3: CASSPPNSPVGELFF
DNA: TGTGCCAGCTCACCACCGAACTCCCCGGTCGGGGAGCTGTTTTTT

size: .
V: TRBV4-1
length: 15
J: TRBJ2-3
D: .
CDR3: CASSQDPISSDTQYF
DNA: TGCGCCAGCAGCCAAGATCCTATAAGTTCAGATACGCAGTATTTT

size: .
V: TRBV18
length: 16
J: TRBJ2-1
D: TRBD1
CDR3: CASSRTGGGSYNEQFF
DNA: TGTGCCAGCTCACGCACAGGGGGAGGATCCTACAATGAGCAGTTCTTC

size: .
V: TRBV5-1
length: 14
J: TRBJ2-3
D: .
CDR3: CASSLEVATDTQYF
DNA: TGCGCCAGCAGCTTGGAGGTAGCCACAGATACGCAGTATTTT

size: .
V: TRBV5-4
length: 14
J: TRBJ1-4
D: .
CDR3: CASSLGGGSEKLFF
DNA: TGTGCCAGCAGCTTGGGAGGCGGGAGTGAAAAACTGTTTTTT

size: few
V: TRBV28
length: 13
J: TRBJ1-2
D: .
CDR3: CASTTAGRDGYTF
DNA: TGTGCCAGCACCACTGCGGGGAGGGATGGCTACACCTTC

size: .
V: TRBV11-2
length: 16
J: TRBJ2-3
D: TRBD2
CDR3: CASSGLALPSTDTQYF
DNA: TGTGCCAGCAGCGGACTAGCGTTACCCAGCACAGATACGCAGTATTTT

size: .
V: TRBV6-2/TRBV6-3
length: 18
J: TRBJ2-2
D: TRBD1
CDR3: CASSKITGTGFNTGELFF
DNA: TGTGCCAGCAGCAAGATTACCGGGACAGGGTTTAACACCGGGGAGCTGTTTTTT

size: .
V: TRBV2
length: 14
J: TRBJ2-1
D: TRBD2
CDR3: CASRKTSGAGEQFF
DNA: TGTGCCAGCAGGAAGACTAGCGGGGCTGGTGAGCAGTTCTTC

size: .
V: TRBV28
length: 14
J: TRBJ1-1
D: TRBD1
CDR3: CASSNRGRNTEAFF
DNA: TGTGCCAGCAGTAACAGGGGCCGGAACACTGAAGCTTTCTTT

size: once
V: TRBV25-1
length: 18
J: TRBJ2-1
D: TRBD1
CDR3: CASTSGQGARSSYNEQFF
DNA: TGTGCCAGCACCTCCGGGCAGGGGGCGAGGAGCTCCTACAATGAGCAGTTCTTC

size: .
V: TRBV3-1/TRBV3-2
length: 16
J: TRBJ1-1
D: TRBD1
CDR3: CASSLRGGTGATEAFF
DNA: TGTGCCAGCAGCCTTAGGGGGGGGACAGGGGCCACTGAAGCTTTCTTT

size: .
V: TRBV28
length: 11
J: TRBJ2-4
D: .
CDR3: CASKTKNIQYF
DNA: TGTGCCAGCAAGACAAAAAACATTCAGTACTTC

size: .
V: TRBV13
length: 16
J: TRBJ1-1
D: TRBD1
CDR3: CASSSGQSYMNTEAFF
DNA: TGTGCCAGCAGCTCGGGACAGAGTTATATGAACACTGAAGCTTTCTTT

size: .
V: TRBV28
length: 13
J: TRBJ1-5
D: TRBD1
CDR3: CASRPGTVRPQHF
DNA: TGTGCCAGCAGACCGGGGACAGTCCGACCCCAGCATTTT

size: .
V: TRBV4-1
length: 14
J: TRBJ2-1
D: TRBD2
CDR3: CASRAGGRVDEQFF
DNA: TGCGCCAGCCGGGCGGGGGGGCGCGTCGATGAGCAGTTCTTC

size: few
V: TRBV19
length: 14
J: TRBJ1-1
D: .
CDR3: CASSIPGKGTEAFF
DNA: TGTGCCAGTAGTATCCCAGGGAAGGGAACTGAAGCTTTCTTT

size: .
V: TRBV18
length: 13
J: TRBJ1-1
D: .
CDR3: CASSPRRGPEAFF
DNA: TGTGCCAGCTCACCACGAAGGGGCCCTGAAGCTTTCTTT

size: .
V: TRBV28
length: 15
J: TRBJ1-6
D: TRBD1
CDR3: CASSSGTGDNSPLHF
DNA: TGTGCCAGCAGTTCCGGGACAGGGGATAATTCACCCCTCCACTTT

size: .
V: TRBV11-2
length: 14
J: TRBJ2-3
D: .
CDR3: CASSFGQGTDTQYF
DNA: TGTGCCAGCAGCTTCGGCCAGGGCACAGATACGCAGTATTTT

size: .
V: TRBV7-9
length: 15
J: TRBJ1-1
D: TRBD1
CDR3: CASSLQGTGHTEAFF
DNA: TGTGCCAGCAGCTTGCAGGGGACAGGGCACACTGAAGCTTTCTTT

size: .
V: TRBV6-1
length: 15
J: TRBJ1-2
D: TRBD1
CDR3: CASSEDPRGPYGYTF
DNA: TGTGCCAGCAGTGAGGATCCCAGGGGGCCTTATGGCTACACCTTC

size: .
V: TRBV19
length: 16
J: TRBJ2-2
D: TRBD2
CDR3: CASSVAGGLNTGELFF
DNA: TGTGCCAGTAGTGTAGCGGGGGGTCTCAACACCGGGGAGCTGTTTTTT

size: .
V: TRBV6-4
length: 14
J: TRBJ2-2
D: TRBD1
CDR3: CASSVGQGTGELFF
DNA: TGTGCCAGCAGCGTAGGACAGGGGACCGGGGAGCTGTTTTTT

size: .
V: TRBV7-2
length: 14
J: TRBJ2-1
D: .
CDR3: CASSSGNSYNEQFF
DNA: TGTGCCAGCAGCTCGGGTAACTCCTACAATGAGCAGTTCTTC

size: .
V: TRBV7-2
length: 13
J: TRBJ1-2
D: .
CDR3: CASSLEPARGYTF
DNA: TGTGCCAGCAGCTTAGAGCCGGCGAGGGGCTACACCTTC

size: .
V: TRBV7-2
length: 16
J: TRBJ2-2
D: .
CDR3: CASSIYPTGSTGELFF
DNA: TGTGCCAGCAGCATCTACCCGACAGGAAGCACCGGGGAGCTGTTTTTT